The T cell receptor (beta chain) described here comes from a study of blood T cell repertoires in COVID-19. About the study: The origin of the acute and convalescent COVID-19 samples was the United States, Italy and Spain. PBMCs, B-cell-depleted T cells, or T cells were the source of the cDNA or gDNA that made up the material.

Germline V CDR1 and CDR2: SGHTA, FQGNSA. After removal of 5 bases from V and 7 bases from J, the junction contained 13 bases not matched to a gene. The CDR3 is 16 amino acids. Assay used: immunoSEQ multiplex PCR; TCRdb lists only in-frame clones, some missing. The sample records around 30,000 clones, approximately 86% being singletons. The origin of this receptor is a woman of 80 years or more with active or convalescent COVID-19. The rearrangement uses TRBV7-2 and TRBJ2-1; 8 nucleotides agree with TRBD1. The specimen sequenced was peripheral blood. The CDR3, as DNA: TGTGCCAGCAGCCCGCCAGGGGGCGCACGCCGGAATGAGCAGTTCTTC. It is translated as CASSPPGGARRNEQFF.